This record looks at one T cell receptor (beta chain) sequence and its context. Its specificity is unknown. The CDR3 is 15 residues long. V shed 4 bases and J 5 bases; nucleotides not matched to a gene: 6. Germline values: CDR1 SGHRS, CDR2 YFSETQ. This PCR relied on a set of 60 Vbeta primers and 13 Jbeta primers. Data came from immunoSEQ multiplex PCR; TCRdb stores just in-frame clones and leaves some out. The sample carries 150,000 to 200,000 clones, around 78% recorded once. Donors counted as nominally healthy when sampled, yet unrecorded immune exposures were likely. The source of the sample is a study of cytomegalovirus exposure and HLA in healthy donors. Study-wide findings and caveats: In a later analysis, a missense DCLRE1C variant was linked to TCR beta V- and J-gene trimming. The authors excluded some V segments, including TRBV6-2 and TRBV6-3, as indistinguishable. The study designated 150 to 200 TCR beta chains cytomegalovirus-associated.

The source of this sequence is a woman aged 30 to 39 in good health and CMV-seropositive. Sequencing input: PBMCs. The chain carries TRBV5-1 and TRBJ2-2, with 9 positions matching TRBD1. The DNA for the CDR3 is TGCGCCAGCAGCGAAGGGACAGGGTGGACCGGGGAGCTGTTTTTT. It encodes CASSEGTGWTGELFF.